Listed below are T cell receptor beta chains from one sample, sequenced in a study of T-cell reconstitution after alpha-beta-depleted transplantation in children. TCRdb re-analysed the PCR reads in MiXCR, keeping a single row per CDR3 protein. The table has 190,000 or so distinct CDR3 sequences, about 14% seen once. The sample was PBMCs from the stem cell graft donor, taken from the stem cell graft. These receptors were obtained from a human donor who donated a stem cell graft to a child with acute lymphoblastic leukemia. The CDR3 runs from the conserved cysteine through the conserved F or W. A D gene is named only where the DNA matches it firmly. Only some rows state a clone size, as once, few, many or a class for expanded clones.

cdr3_nt cdr3_aa j_call clone_size v_call d_call
TGTGCCAGCAGCCAAGATTCCCAGGGGTCTGGCTACACCTTC CASSQDSQGSGYTF TRBJ1-2 many TRBV3-1 NA
TGTGCCAGCAGCTTCGAGAGGGCGGACACTGAAGCTTTCTTT CASSFERADTEAFF TRBJ1-1 few TRBV11-3 NA
TGTGCCAGCAGTGAATGGAGCGGGACTGCCGGGGAGCTGTTTTTT CASSEWSGTAGELFF TRBJ2-2 few TRBV6-1 TRBD2
TGCAGTGCTAGCCCGACAGGGGGGTTCACTGAAGCTTTCTTT CSASPTGGFTEAFF TRBJ1-1 many TRBV20-1 TRBD1
TGCGCCAGCAGCTTGAGCGGGGACGAAAACATTCAGTACTTC CASSLSGDENIQYF TRBJ2-4 many TRBV5-1 TRBD2
TGTGCCAGCAGCTCCGGGCGGGCGGCCGATTCCTACAATGAGCAGTTCTTC CASSSGRAADSYNEQFF TRBJ2-1 many TRBV12-3/TRBV12-4 NA
TGTGCCAGCAGCTTAAGACAGCAGACAGCAAATTCACCCCTCCACTTT CASSLRQQTANSPLHF TRBJ1-6 many TRBV7-2 NA
TGCAGTGCTAGGGGCCTGCCTTGGAGCTACGAGCAGTACTTC CSARGLPWSYEQYF TRBJ2-7 many TRBV20-1 NA
TGTGCCAGCAGTTTCGGCGGCGGAAATGAGCAGTTCTTC CASSFGGGNEQFF TRBJ2-1 few TRBV28 NA
TGCAGTGCCTCGGGACTAGCGGGAGGCGAGAACACCGGGGAGCTGTTTTTT CSASGLAGGENTGELFF TRBJ2-2 NA TRBV20-1 TRBD2
TGTGCCAGAACAGGGGATTTGAAGGGACCGCCTGAGCAGTTCTTC CARTGDLKGPPEQFF TRBJ2-1 few TRBV6-1 TRBD1
TGTGCCAGCAGCGAACCGGGGGGGGCTCTAACACAACAGTACTTC CASSEPGGALTQQYF TRBJ2-5 many TRBV21-1 NA
TGTGCCAGCAGTACGACAGGGGCCTTTGGCGAGCAGTACTTC CASSTTGAFGEQYF TRBJ2-7 many TRBV5-5 TRBD1
TGTGCCAGCAGCGTAGTGGCGTCTAGCGGGATTCAGGAGACCCAGTACTTC CASSVVASSGIQETQYF TRBJ2-5 many TRBV9 TRBD2